A selection of T cell receptor beta chains follows, all from one sample in a study of cytomegalovirus exposure and HLA in healthy donors. Profiled with immunoSEQ multiplex PCR; TCRdb holds only in-frame clones, not every one. The table records roughly 330,000 clones, 87% of them present only once. Sequencing was carried out using PBMCs. Every receptor here comes from a woman younger than 45 in good health and CMV-seropositive. The CDR3 runs from the conserved cysteine through the conserved F or W. A D gene is named only where the DNA matches it firmly. The size entry is marked missing in some rows and otherwise reads once, few, many or a size class.

NA	TRBV25-1	NA	CASSEAGSAVEKLFF
NA	TRBV27	TRBD2	CASSRTSGGPDEQYF
NA	TRBV9	NA	CASSGTRNEQFF
NA	TRBV27	TRBD2	CASSWTSGTLIQELFF
NA	TRBV6-5	TRBD1	CASSYPGTGETDTQYF
NA	TRBV13	NA	CASSLVADGYTF
NA	TRBV5-1	NA	CASSLSDYEQYF
NA	TRBV27	TRBD2	CASSLSGLADHTQYF
NA	TRBV5-1	NA	CASSLVGYTGELFF
NA	TRBV7-3	TRBD1	CASRANRGGNTEAFF
NA	TRBV7-6	TRBD1	CASSLDRGYEKLFF
NA	TRBV4-1	NA	CASSQENPNSPLHF
NA	TRBV25-1	NA	CASSVSVSQPQHF
NA	TRBV2	NA	CASTYGGSIYEQYF
NA	TRBV27	NA	CASSLSLVGEQYF
NA	TRBV9	TRBD1	CASSVGTGGGKLFF
NA	TRBV7-2	NA	CASSSGRDFGYEQYF
NA	TRBV7-2	TRBD2	CASSLAILAGAYNEQFF
NA	TRBV18	TRBD1	CASSPGQGINSPLHF
NA	TRBV30	NA	CAWSVGRPYEQYF
NA	TRBV6-1	NA	CASRKVPSAYEQYF
NA	TRBV29-1	NA	CSVGQYEQFF
NA	TRBV5-6	NA	CASSFVQAGRTQYF
NA	TRBV11-2	NA	CASSVLGDTQYF
NA	TRBV15	TRBD2	CATSRSLAGAYNEQFF
NA	TRBV27	NA	CASSLSSPTVSGNTIYF
NA	TRBV21-1	NA	CASSPPRDYGHEQFF
NA	TRBV2	NA	CASSGPGRGNTYGYTF
NA	TRBV29-1	NA	CSVEKGVGNGYTF
NA	TRBV4-3	NA	CASSQVRGEAQHF
NA	TRBV7-6	TRBD2	CASSRSSGAGWETQYF
NA	TRBV4-2	NA	CASSQEIRNEQFF
NA	TRBV21-1	NA	CASSKAGVRADEKLFF
NA	TRBV7-9	NA	CASSLESLQQPSTYEQYF
few	TRBV7-8	NA	CASSLVRGLNQPQHF
NA	TRBV9	NA	CASNPGGGWETQFF
NA	TRBV18	NA	CASSPQGKYEQYF
NA	TRBV2	NA	CASSETEVSSYEQYF
NA	TRBV6-1	NA	CASSAMGQTGANVLTF
NA	TRBV7-9	NA	CASSLVGGRDNQPQHF